This TCR beta chain was documented in a study of circulating CD8 cells and anti-PD-1 response in melanoma. The overall study: Of roughly 13 patients, seven got anti-PD-1 first and six had prior therapy.

This clonotype is classed as large. No antigen is known for it. Each library started from 15 ng of total RNA using the QIAseq Immune Repertoire TCR panel. One entry per CDR3 protein results from TCRdb running MiXCR on the reads. The profile shows hundreds of distinct CDR3 sequences, around 6% of them singletons. V dropped 3 bases and J dropped 2 bases, with 19 bases sitting between them. Germline V lookup: CDR1 LNHDA, CDR2 SQIVND (reference sequence). The CDR3 covers 18 residues. Live CD3+CD8+TCRalphabeta+ cells were sorted into four subsets by PD-1 and/or TIGIT. General study points: At M1, fewer than 7.5% of TRB clonotypes appeared in multiple subsets.

The receptor's source is a human donor with melanoma. The starting material was CD8+ T cells from PBMCs, obtained at baseline or after one month of anti-PD-1 therapy (not recorded which). The chain links TRBV19 to TRBJ2-2; a possible D gene is TRBD2 (7 bases). CDR3 residues: CASSIWRGPQINTGELFF. CDR3 bases: TGTGCCAGTAGTATTTGGCGGGGGCCTCAAATTAACACCGGGGAGCTGTTTTTT.